This T cell receptor beta chain was profiled in a study of blood T cells in healthy people across ages. Overall study results and limits: Unsorted PBMC material precluded a definitive naive versus antigen-experienced comparison.

The CDR3 spans 12 residues. The germline V gene encodes CDR1 DFQATT and CDR2 SNEGSKA (reference sequence). The V gene lost 4 bases and the J gene lost 10 bases, with 14 bases spanning the gap. A second PCR of 7 to 11 cycles used a sample-barcoded 5' primer and a J-beta primer mix. Each cDNA molecule received a tag from a template-switch adaptor that had 12 random nucleotides. In TCRdb, the 5' RACE reads were re-called with MiXCR into one record per CDR3 protein. The data contain about 780,000 distinct CDR3 sequences, more than 35% of them singletons. Worth noting for this clonotype: Antigen specificity is unknown.

This chain connects TRBV20-1 to TRBJ2-1; D uncertain. The clonotype was recovered from an elderly man in good health. The specimen was blood. The CDR3 reads CSATILSYEQFF. The CDR3 DNA follows: TGCAGTGCTACCATTCTTTCTTACGAGCAGTTCTTC.